One TCR beta chain is described in this entry. Its specificity is unknown. The V and J ends lost 2 bases and 8 bases, in that order; junction bases with no gene match: 8. The CDR3 loop spans 14 amino acids. Germline assignment: CDR1 GTSNPN and CDR2 SVGIG (reference sequence). Reverse transcribing all isolated RNA meant expressed TCRB transcripts were sequenced. Sequenced by immunoSEQ multiplex PCR; TCRdb stores in-frame clones only, minus some. The sample consists of more than 200,000 clones, more than 15% of them appearing once. CD45RO/CCR7/CD25/CD127/CD95/CD27 sorting isolated CD4+ naive, central memory, regulatory and stem cell-like memory cells. The data were obtained in a study of beta chain features in type 1 diabetes. Study-level results: A moderate, significant TCRB CDR3 shortening appeared in type 1 diabetes across four CD4+ subsets. Over-representation of high TCR-expressing cells was a possible consequence of cDNA sequencing. Relative to healthy donors, patients appeared to have naive, central memory and Treg TCRB repertoires that were more similar.

This clonotype originated in a man under 40 with type 1 diabetes. Sequenced: naive CD4+ T cells from blood. The chain is built from TRBV30 and TRBJ2-3, with 9 bases lining up with TRBD2. The CDR3 DNA is TGTGCCTGGAGTTTGGCTAGCGGGAAATTTACGCAGTATTTT. Protein product: CAWSLASGKFTQYF.